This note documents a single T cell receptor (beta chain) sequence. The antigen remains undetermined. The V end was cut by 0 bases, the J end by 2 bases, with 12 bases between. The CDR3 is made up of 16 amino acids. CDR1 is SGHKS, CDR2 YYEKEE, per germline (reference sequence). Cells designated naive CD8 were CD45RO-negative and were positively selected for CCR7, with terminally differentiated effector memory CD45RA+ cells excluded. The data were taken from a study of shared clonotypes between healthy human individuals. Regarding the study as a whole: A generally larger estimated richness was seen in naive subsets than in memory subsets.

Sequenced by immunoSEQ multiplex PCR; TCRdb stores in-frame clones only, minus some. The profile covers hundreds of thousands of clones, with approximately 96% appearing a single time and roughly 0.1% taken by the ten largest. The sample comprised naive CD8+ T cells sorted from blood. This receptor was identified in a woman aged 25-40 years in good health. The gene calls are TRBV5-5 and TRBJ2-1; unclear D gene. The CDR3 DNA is TGTGCCAGCAGCTTGGTGGTAGGGTACCCCTACAATGAGCAGTTCTTC. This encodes CASSLVVGYPYNEQFF.